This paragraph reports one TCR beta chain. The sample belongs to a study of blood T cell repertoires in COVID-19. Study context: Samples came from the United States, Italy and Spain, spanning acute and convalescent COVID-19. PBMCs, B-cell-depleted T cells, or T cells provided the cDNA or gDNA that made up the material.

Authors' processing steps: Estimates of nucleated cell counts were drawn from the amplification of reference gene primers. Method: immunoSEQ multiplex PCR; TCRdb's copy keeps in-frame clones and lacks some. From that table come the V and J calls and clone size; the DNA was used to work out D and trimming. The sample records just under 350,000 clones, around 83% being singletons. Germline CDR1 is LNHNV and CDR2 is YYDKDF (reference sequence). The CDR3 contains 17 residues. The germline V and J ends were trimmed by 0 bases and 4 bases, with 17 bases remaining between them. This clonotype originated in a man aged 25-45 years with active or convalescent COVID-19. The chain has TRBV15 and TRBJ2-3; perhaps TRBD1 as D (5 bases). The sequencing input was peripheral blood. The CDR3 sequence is CATSRDLGREIADTQYF. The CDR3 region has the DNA TGTGCCACCAGCAGAGATTTGGGCAGGGAAATCGCAGATACGCAGTATTTT.